The entry below describes one TCR beta chain. Its antigen is not identified. The record originates from a study of OX40 agonist ivuxolimab in advanced cancers. Study information: There were three patients with partial responses, one having hepatocellular carcinoma and two cutaneous melanoma. Study results and limitations: On average, CD8+ T cells showed a greater number of expanded clones than CD4+.

Profiled with immunoSEQ multiplex PCR; TCRdb holds only in-frame clones, not every one. Found here are about 77,000 clones, roughly 87% of them singletons; the top ten hold under 0.75%. The TCR originated in an adult with an advanced solid tumor such as melanoma, head and neck, liver or kidney cancer. This sample comprised CD4+ or CD8+ T cells sorted from blood, obtained in a trial of the OX40 agonist ivuxolimab.

In nucleotides, the CDR3 is TGTGCCAGCAGCCAGGGACAGGGACGTGAAAAACTGTTTTTT. This sequence encodes CASSQGQGREKLFF. V gene TRBV14 combines with J gene TRBJ1-4, with TRBD1 identical over 9 bases. This CDR3 spans 14 amino acids. Germline CDR1 reads SGHDN; CDR2 reads FVKESK. With V trimmed by 3 bases and J by 7 bases, 3 bases remained unmatched.